These 32 T cell receptor beta chains were sequenced from one sample in a study of T cell changes during pregnancy in multiple sclerosis. Data came from immunoSEQ multiplex PCR; TCRdb stores just in-frame clones and leaves some out. Of 60,000 or so clones in the sample, about 86% are singletons; the top ten hold over 4%. The specimen was peripheral blood from another person, used as feeder cells. The receptors derive from a human donor whose cells served as feeder cells for cultures in a pregnancy study.

This rearrangement joins TRBV15 to TRBJ1-4; D is uncertain. Deletions cut 5 bases from V and 0 bases from J, with 10 bases between. CDR1 LNHNV and CDR2 YYDKDF come from the germline V gene (reference sequence). The CDR3 loop spans 15 amino acids. Written as DNA, the CDR3 is TGTGCCACCAGCCCGGCAGTTGCAACTAATGAAAAACTGTTTTTT. Its protein product is CATSPAVATNEKLFF.

V and J are TRBV5-1 and TRBJ1-4; D gene unclear. The CDR3 runs to 12 residues. Germline V lookup: CDR1 SGHRS, CDR2 YFSETQ. Trimming pared 4 bases from V and 3 bases from J, leaving 4 bases between. The CDR3 DNA follows: TGCGCCAGCAGCGTGGCTAATGAAAAACTGTTTTTT. Translated, it gives CASSVANEKLFF. Drawing the rest from reference TRBV5-1 and TRBJ1-4, the complete variable domain is KAGVTQTPRYLIKTRGQQVTLSCSPISGHRSVSWYQQTPGQGLQFLFEYFSETQRNKGNFPGRFSGRQFSNSRSEMNVSTLELGDSALYLCASSVANEKLFFGSGTQLSVL.

The gene calls are TRBV5-1 and TRBJ2-1; D gene ambiguous. The CDR3 consists of 16 residues. Trimming took off 2 bases at V and 3 bases at J, with 15 bases between the two ends. Germline V lookup: CDR1 SGHRS, CDR2 YFSETQ. The CDR3: CASSLPLNSYYNEQFF. CDR3 sequence (DNA): TGCGCCAGCAGCTTACCCCTTAACAGCTACTACAATGAGCAGTTCTTC.

The sample holds a few counts of this clone. The CDR3 bases are TGTGCCAGCTCACCAGGGCAGTTGAGCTCCTATAATTCACCCCTCCACTTT. It specifies CASSPGQLSSYNSPLHF. The gene calls are TRBV18 and TRBJ1-6; D is undetermined. The CDR3 totals 17 residues. Trimming pared 2 bases from V and 0 bases from J, leaving 11 bases between. Germline CDR1 KGHSH, CDR2 LQKENI.

J is TRBJ1-1 and V is TRBV18; D unresolved. CDR1 KGHSH and CDR2 LQKENI come from the germline V gene. Trimming pared 6 bases from V and 3 bases from J, leaving 11 bases between. The CDR3 spans 13 residues. As DNA, the CDR3 is TGTGCCAGCTCTCTCGGCGGTGACACTGAAGCTTTCTTT. It specifies CASSLGGDTEAFF.

In this sample, this clone turned up once. This chain uses TRBV6-1 with TRBJ2-3, with D uncertain. Germline V gives CDR1 MNHNS, CDR2 SASEGT. The CDR3 spans 12 residues. The ends were cut back, 3 bases at V and 5 bases at J, with 6 bases in the middle. This CDR3 reads CASSETGDTQYF. The CDR3 nucleotides read TGTGCCAGCAGTGAGACTGGAGATACGCAGTATTTT.

This chain links TRBV29-1 with TRBJ1-1, with D hard to call. The CDR3 runs to 12 residues. CDR1 is SQVTM and CDR2 is ANQGSEA in the germline V gene. Trimming cost V 4 bases and J 4 bases, with 10 bases left between them. The CDR3 protein is CSVVEPGTEAFF. CDR3 DNA sequence: TGCAGCGTTGTTGAGCCTGGCACTGAAGCTTTCTTT. Drawing the rest from reference TRBV29-1 and TRBJ1-1, the complete variable domain is SAVISQKPSRDICQRGTSLTIQCQVDSQVTMMFWYRQQPGQSLTLIATANQGSEATYESGFVIDKFPISRPNLTFSTLTVSNMSPEDSSIYLCSVVEPGTEAFFGQGTRLTVV.

The chain uses TRBV4-3 and TRBJ2-7; D remains ambiguous. Trimming removed 0 bases from V and 4 bases from J, with 10 bases in between. CDR3 length: 14 residues. Looked up from germline, CDR1 is LGHNA and CDR2 is YSLEER. The chain's CDR3 is CASSQEGGKYEQYF. DNA for the CDR3: TGCGCCAGCAGCCAAGAGGGCGGAAAGTACGAGCAGTACTTC.

This chain links TRBV25-1 with TRBJ1-3; 8 nucleotides line up with TRBD1. Germline CDR1 reads MGHDK; CDR2 reads SYGVNS. The CDR3 is made up of 16 amino acids. Germline trimming cut 2 bases from V and 4 bases from J; bases unmatched to any gene: 7. The CDR3 DNA sequence: TGTGCCAGCAGTGAACTAGGGGACAGGTCCGGAAACACCATATATTTT. This codes for CASSELGDRSGNTIYF.

This clone was seen only a few times. The chain combines TRBV19 with TRBJ1-6; D remains ambiguous. The CDR3 sequence is 15 residues long. Trimming left V 4 bases short and J 6 bases short, with 13 bases between. Germline values: CDR1 LNHDA, CDR2 SQIVND (reference sequence). The CDR3 nucleotides are TGTGCCAGTAGTACCAACACCGGAGGTAATTCACCCCTCCACTTT. This sequence encodes CASSTNTGGNSPLHF.

V usage is TRBV5-1 and J usage is TRBJ1-5, with 7 bases lining up with TRBD1. The CDR3 runs to 14 residues. The germline gives CDR1 SGHRS, CDR2 YFSETQ. V trimming: 4 bases; J trimming: 7 bases; junction bases outside the gene matches: 8. The CDR3 sequence: CASSPGTEGQPQHF. CDR3 bases: TGCGCCAGCAGCCCGGGGACAGAAGGCCAGCCCCAGCATTTT. The variable domain in full, completed from reference TRBV5-1 and TRBJ1-5, reads KAGVTQTPRYLIKTRGQQVTLSCSPISGHRSVSWYQQTPGQGLQFLFEYFSETQRNKGNFPGRFSGRQFSNSRSEMNVSTLELGDSALYLCASSPGTEGQPQHFGDGTRLSIL.

The chain uses TRBV2 and TRBJ1-2; 11 nucleotides match TRBD1. The CDR3 has 14 residues. V lost 4 bases to trimming and J lost 3 bases; unmatched junction nucleotides: 1. Per germline, CDR1 SNHLY and CDR2 FYNNEI. CDR3 in amino acids: CASSGTGGYYGYTF. DNA for the CDR3: TGTGCCAGCAGTGGGACAGGGGGCTACTATGGCTACACCTTC.

The chain carries TRBV27 and TRBJ2-5, with TRBD2 identical over 8 bases. Germline CDR1 MNHEY, CDR2 SMNVEV (reference sequence). The CDR3 has 15 amino acids. The trim removed 4 bases at V and 3 bases at J, leaving 7 bases unmatched. The CDR3 reads CASSSRLAREETQYF. The DNA of the CDR3 is TGTGCCAGCAGTTCCCGACTAGCGAGAGAAGAGACCCAGTACTTC.

V is TRBV18 and J is TRBJ2-1; D ambiguous. Germline V gene data show CDR1 as KGHSH and CDR2 as LQKENI. The CDR3 sequence is 15 residues long. V lost 2 bases to trimming and J lost 0 bases, with 8 bases between them. The CDR3 bases are TGTGCCAGCTCACCATCCAGCGACTCCTACAATGAGCAGTTCTTC. Amino acid sequence: CASSPSSDSYNEQFF.

The rearrangement links TRBV4-2 to TRBJ2-1; 9 positions match TRBD2. The CDR3 is made up of 17 amino acids. V lost 4 bases, J lost 5 bases, and 12 bases stayed unmatched. Germline CDR1 reads LGHNA; CDR2 reads YNFKEQ. The CDR3 DNA is TGTGCCAGCAGCCCCCGGCGGGAGGGCCTCGGCGACAATGAGCAGTTCTTC. Translated, it gives CASSPRREGLGDNEQFF.

This chain joins TRBV7-2 and TRBJ1-5; D gene uncertain. Deletions cut 5 bases from V and 0 bases from J, with 17 bases between. Germline CDR1 is SGHTA and CDR2 is FQGNSA. The CDR3 spans 17 residues. CDR3 protein: CASSPRTGFYSNQPQHF. The CDR3 DNA reads TGTGCCAGCAGCCCCAGGACGGGCTTCTATAGCAATCAGCCCCAGCATTTT.

The chain combines TRBV5-1 with TRBJ1-5, with D hard to call. The germline V and J ends were trimmed by 0 bases and 3 bases, with 7 bases remaining between them. The CDR3 contains 14 residues. CDR1 SGHRS and CDR2 YFSETQ come from the germline V gene. The CDR3 sequence: CASSLGLPNQPQHF. CDR3 nucleotides: TGCGCCAGCAGCTTGGGTCTCCCCAATCAGCCCCAGCATTTT.

The chain recombines TRBV29-1 with TRBJ2-3; 7 bases fit TRBD2. The CDR3 runs to 14 residues. The germline CDR1 and CDR2 sequences are SQVTM and ANQGSEA. V trimming: 3 bases; J trimming: 0 bases; junction bases outside the gene matches: 3. The CDR3 DNA is TGCAGCGTTGAGGCTAGCGGTAGCACAGATACGCAGTATTTT. It translates to CSVEASGSTDTQYF.

In its sample, this clone was seen a few times. The gene calls are TRBV19 and TRBJ2-3; 9 nucleotides match TRBD1. With V trimmed by 9 bases and J by 5 bases, 6 bases remained unmatched. CDR1 LNHDA and CDR2 SQIVND come from the germline V gene (reference sequence). The CDR3 extends over 13 amino acids. CDR3 in amino acids: CASGDRAQDTQYF. As DNA, the CDR3 is TGTGCCAGCGGGGACAGGGCGCAAGATACGCAGTATTTT.

V usage is TRBV6-1 and J usage is TRBJ1-1, with no clear D. This CDR3 spans 14 amino acids. CDR1 is MNHNS and CDR2 is SASEGT in the germline V gene. V lost 2 bases and J lost 11, with 18 bases in between. This chain's CDR3 is CASSEYAQVAMAFF. The CDR3 nucleotides are TGTGCCAGCAGTGAATACGCGCAGGTTGCGATGGCTTTCTTT.

Notes on this clone: The sample has other DNA sequences that encode this CDR3 too. The genes are TRBV9 and TRBJ2-5; 7 bases match TRBD2. Germline trimming cut 0 bases from V and 4 bases from J; bases unmatched to any gene: 3. Germline loops: CDR1 SGDLS, CDR2 YYNGEE. The CDR3 is made up of 14 amino acids. The CDR3 protein is CASSVGIAGETQYF. CDR3 bases: TGTGCCAGCAGCGTAGGGATAGCGGGAGAGACCCAGTACTTC.

The V and J genes are TRBV4-2 and TRBJ2-7; 7 bases are shared with TRBD1. The CDR3 covers 15 residues. The germline gives CDR1 LGHNA, CDR2 YNFKEQ. V trimming: 0 bases; J trimming: 3 bases; junction bases outside the gene matches: 5. CDR3 sequence: CASSQDRTGNYEQYF. In DNA form, the CDR3 reads TGTGCCAGCAGCCAAGATCGGACAGGCAACTACGAGCAGTACTTC.

CDR3 sequence reads: CASSRTGVGYTF. The CDR3 region has the DNA TGTGCCAGCAGCCGGACAGGGGTTGGCTACACCTTC. The J gene is TRBJ1-2, the V gene TRBV6-5; 9 bases are shared with TRBD1. The trim removed 6 bases at V and 7 bases at J, leaving 3 bases unmatched. Germline-derived CDR1 and CDR2 are MNHEY and SVGAGI. This CDR3 comprises 12 residues.

The table lists this clone with a few counts. This sequence joins TRBV7-9 and TRBJ1-1; D uncertain. This CDR3 spans 14 amino acids. Germline V lookup: CDR1 SEHNR, CDR2 FQNEAQ (reference sequence). With 1 base removed from V and 0 bases from J, the gap between germline ends came to 6 bases. CDR3 residues: CASSLGGLNTEAFF. Written as DNA, the CDR3 is TGTGCCAGCAGCTTAGGAGGGTTGAACACTGAAGCTTTCTTT.

V usage is TRBV7-2 and J usage is TRBJ1-6, with a weak D call TRBD1 (5 bases). Germline lookup yields CDR1 SGHTA and CDR2 FQGNSA. V gave up 5 bases and J gave up 1 base, with 15 bases separating them. The CDR3 sequence is 17 residues long. CDR3 region: CASSPGGGMSYNSPLHF. The CDR3 DNA reads as TGTGCCAGCAGCCCCGGGGGGGGGATGTCCTATAATTCACCCCTCCACTTT.

The chain recombines TRBV5-1 with TRBJ2-3; a possible D gene is TRBD1 (6 bases). The CDR3 covers 17 residues. Germline V gene sequence: CDR1 SGHRS, CDR2 YFSETQ. V lost 0 bases and J lost 3, with 17 bases in between. Written as DNA, the CDR3 is TGCGCCAGCAGCTTGGTTGGTAAGGGGACACGAACAGATACGCAGTATTTT. It specifies CASSLVGKGTRTDTQYF.

The V and J genes are TRBV4-1 and TRBJ2-7; the D gene is possibly TRBD1 (7 bases). Trimming took 3 bases from V and 0 from J, leaving 12 bases between them. Germline-derived CDR1 and CDR2 are MGHRA and YSYEKL. The CDR3 has 15 residues. The CDR3: CASSQEGQTSYEQYF. Written as DNA, the CDR3 is TGCGCCAGCAGCCAGGAGGGACAGACCTCCTACGAGCAGTACTTC.

There are a few counts of this clone. The chain recombines TRBV7-6 with TRBJ1-3, with a possible D match to TRBD1 (5 bases). This CDR3 spans 15 amino acids. Trimming took off 5 bases at V and 0 bases at J, with 11 bases between the two ends. The germline V gene has CDR1 SGHVS and CDR2 FNYEAQ. CDR3 DNA: TGTGCCAGCAGCCCCCAGGGTGACTCTGGAAACACCATATATTTT. Translation gives CASSPQGDSGNTIYF.

V and J are TRBV7-9 and TRBJ1-5, with D uncertain. The CDR3 loop spans 14 amino acids. Trimming shortened V by 1 base and J by 4 bases, and 8 bases separated the two germline ends. Per germline, CDR1 SEHNR and CDR2 FQNEAQ (reference sequence). CDR3 sequence (DNA): TGTGCCAGCAGCTTAGAGGCAGATAATCAGCCCCAGCATTTT. Encoded protein: CASSLEADNQPQHF.

The V and J genes are TRBV7-8 and TRBJ2-7; no firm D call. CDR1 SGHVS and CDR2 FQNEAQ come from the germline V gene. Trimming removed 1 base from V and 0 bases from J, with 7 bases in between. This CDR3 has 14 amino acids. The CDR3 coding sequence is TGTGCCAGCAGCTTAGGGGTTTACTCCTACGAGCAGTACTTC. It yields the protein CASSLGVYSYEQYF.

The chain joins TRBV20-1 to TRBJ1-1; tentatively, D is TRBD1 (5 bases). The V end was cut by 3 bases, the J end by 8 bases, with 10 bases between. Germline V gives CDR1 DFQATT, CDR2 SNEGSKA (reference sequence). The CDR3 has 11 amino acids. In nucleotides, the CDR3 is TGCAGTGCTAGCGTGGCAGGGGAAGCTTTCTTT. Translating it yields CSASVAGEAFF.

The chain couples TRBV11-2 to TRBJ2-5; D not resolved. The CDR3 is 13 residues long. The germline gives CDR1 SGHAT, CDR2 FQNNGV. The V and J ends lost 0 bases and 5 bases respectively, with 7 bases between them. CDR3 sequence (DNA): TGTGCCAGCAGCTTAGACCGCGGTGAGACCCAGTACTTC. It specifies CASSLDRGETQYF.